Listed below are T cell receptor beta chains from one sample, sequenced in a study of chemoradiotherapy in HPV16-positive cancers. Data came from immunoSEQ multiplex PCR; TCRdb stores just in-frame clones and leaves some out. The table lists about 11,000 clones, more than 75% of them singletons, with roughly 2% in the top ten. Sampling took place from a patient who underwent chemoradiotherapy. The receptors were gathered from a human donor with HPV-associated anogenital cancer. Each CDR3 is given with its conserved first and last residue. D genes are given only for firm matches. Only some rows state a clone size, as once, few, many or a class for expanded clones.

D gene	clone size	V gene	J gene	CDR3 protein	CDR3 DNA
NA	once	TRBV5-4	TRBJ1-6	CASSPTPRQFYNSPLHF	TGTGCCAGCAGCCCGACACCTAGACAGTTCTATAATTCACCCCTCCACTTT
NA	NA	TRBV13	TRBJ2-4	CASSGGHTKNIQYF	TGTGCCAGCAGCGGGGGACATACCAAAAACATTCAGTACTTC
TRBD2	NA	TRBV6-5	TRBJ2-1	CASSLLAGLYNEQFF	TGTGCCAGCAGTTTGTTAGCGGGTCTCTACAATGAGCAGTTCTTC
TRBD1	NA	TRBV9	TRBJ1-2	CASSEGALGYTF	TGTGCCAGCAGCGAGGGGGCGCTTGGCTACACCTTC
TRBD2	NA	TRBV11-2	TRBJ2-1	CASSLGLAGGWEQFF	TGTGCCAGCAGCTTAGGACTAGCGGGGGGCTGGGAGCAGTTCTTC
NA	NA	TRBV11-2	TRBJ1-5	CASRSMLCQAYNQPQHF	TGTGCCAGCAGGTCAATGTTGTGTCAGGCCTACAATCAGCCCCAGCATTTT
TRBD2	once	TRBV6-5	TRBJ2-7	CASSYPQGGKNYEQYF	TGTGCCAGCAGTTACCCGCAGGGAGGGAAAAACTACGAGCAGTACTTC
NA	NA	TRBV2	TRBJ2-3	CASRGETDTQYF	TGTGCCAGCAGGGGGGAGACAGATACGCAGTATTTT
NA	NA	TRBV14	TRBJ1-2	CASSRATFNYGYTF	TGTGCCAGCAGCCGGGCCACCTTTAACTATGGCTACACCTTC
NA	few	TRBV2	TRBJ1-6	CARWGTPLHF	TGTGCCAGGTGGGGGACACCCCTCCACTTT
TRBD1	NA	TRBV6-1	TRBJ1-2	CASSDHRDRDYGYTF	TGTGCCAGCAGTGATCACCGGGACAGGGACTATGGCTACACCTTC
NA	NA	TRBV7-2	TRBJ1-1	CASSLGALSSGTRAFF	TGTGCCAGCAGCTTAGGCGCCCTCTCATCCGGGACGAGGGCTTTCTTT
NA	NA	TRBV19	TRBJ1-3	CASSYDRIFGNTIYF	TGTGCCAGTAGTTACGACAGGATCTTTGGAAACACCATATATTTT
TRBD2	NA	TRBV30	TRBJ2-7	CAWSVRGLGSTEQYF	TGTGCCTGGAGTGTAAGGGGACTAGGTTCAACCGAGCAGTACTTC
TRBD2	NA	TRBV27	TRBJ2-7	CASSFERGATYEQYF	TGTGCCAGCAGTTTCGAGCGGGGGGCGACCTACGAGCAGTACTTC
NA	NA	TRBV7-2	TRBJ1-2	CASSSRQRVYGYTF	TGTGCCAGCAGCTCGAGACAGAGAGTCTATGGCTACACCTTC
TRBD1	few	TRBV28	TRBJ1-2	CASRDRESPNYGYTF	TGTGCCAGCAGGGACAGGGAATCGCCTAACTATGGCTACACCTTC
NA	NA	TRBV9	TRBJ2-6	CASSARLSGANVLTF	TGTGCCAGCAGTGCAAGGCTCTCTGGGGCCAACGTCCTGACTTTC
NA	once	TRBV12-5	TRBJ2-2	CASGLGQSNTGELFF	TGTGCTAGTGGTTTGGGACAGTCGAACACCGGGGAGCTGTTTTTT
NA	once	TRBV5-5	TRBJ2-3	CASRPTLGGDTQYF	TGTGCCAGCAGACCGACGCTGGGGGGAGATACGCAGTATTTT
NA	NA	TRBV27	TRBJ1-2	CASSLSSGANGYTF	TGTGCCAGCAGTTTATCATCAGGGGCAAATGGCTACACCTTC
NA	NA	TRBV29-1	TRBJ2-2	CSVALQGVTGELFF	TGCAGCGTTGCCCTGCAGGGTGTAACCGGGGAGCTGTTTTTT
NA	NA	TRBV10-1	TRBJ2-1	CASSDEGPIDSYNEQFF	TGCGCCAGCAGTGACGAAGGGCCCATTGACTCCTACAATGAGCAGTTCTTC
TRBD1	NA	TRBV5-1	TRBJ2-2	CASSLSTGHTGELFF	TGCGCCAGCAGCTTGTCGACAGGGCACACCGGGGAGCTGTTTTTT
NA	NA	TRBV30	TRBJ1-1	CAWSVLGAAEAFF	TGTGCCTGGAGTGTACTAGGAGCGGCTGAAGCTTTCTTT
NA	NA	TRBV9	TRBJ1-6	CASSFRGEGNSPLHF	TGTGCCAGCAGCTTTCGCGGGGAGGGAAATTCACCCCTCCACTTT
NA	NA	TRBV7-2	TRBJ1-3	CASSFGGDSGNTIYF	TGTGCCAGCAGCTTTGGAGGGGACTCTGGAAACACCATATATTTT
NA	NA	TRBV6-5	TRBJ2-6	CASSYHSSGANVLTF	TGTGCCAGCAGCTACCATAGCTCTGGGGCCAACGTCCTGACTTTC
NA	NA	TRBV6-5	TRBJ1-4	CASSYQGHGNEKLFF	TGTGCCAGCAGTTACCAGGGACACGGTAATGAAAAACTGTTTTTT
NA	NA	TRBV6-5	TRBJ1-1	CASTRGENTEAFF	TGTGCCAGCACGCGGGGGGAGAACACTGAAGCTTTCTTT
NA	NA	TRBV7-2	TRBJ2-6	CASSLRGYSGANVLTF	TGTGCCAGCAGCTTACGGGGTTATTCTGGGGCCAACGTCCTGACTTTC
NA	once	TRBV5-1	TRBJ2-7	CASSSGLGNEQYF	TGCGCCAGCAGCTCTGGGCTGGGAAACGAGCAGTACTTC
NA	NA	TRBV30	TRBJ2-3	CAWSLLRDGSTDTQYF	TGTGCCTGGAGTCTCTTAAGGGACGGTAGCACAGATACGCAGTATTTT
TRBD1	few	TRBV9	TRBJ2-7	CASPIDRGPRLSSYEQYF	TGTGCCAGTCCCATCGACAGGGGCCCACGATTAAGCTCCTACGAGCAGTACTTC
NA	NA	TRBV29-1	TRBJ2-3	CSALGLGFTDTQYF	TGCAGCGCCCTTGGGTTGGGATTCACAGATACGCAGTATTTT
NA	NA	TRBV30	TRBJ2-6	CAWTPWAGDFSSGANVLTF	TGTGCCTGGACCCCATGGGCAGGGGACTTCAGCTCTGGGGCCAACGTCCTGACTTTC